The entry below gives a single T cell receptor beta chain sequence along with its context. From germline, CDR1 is ENHRY and CDR2 SYGVKD. V dropped 11 bases and J dropped 7; count of bases not matched to a gene: 7. The CDR3 runs 13 residues. Only in-frame clones appear in the TCRdb table, and some are missing; sequencing was by immunoSEQ multiplex PCR. The table includes some 32,000 clones, around 77% detected once. These data originate in a study of T cells in narcolepsy. Study context: Healthy controls were enrolled alongside patients with narcolepsy type 1 or type 2.

Source material: memory (CD45RA-) CD4+ T cells from blood. This chain uses TRBV10-3 with TRBJ2-1; the match to TRBD2 covers 11 bases. The source is a human donor in good health. For the CDR3, the DNA is TGTGCCTCAGAGACTAGCGGGACTAATGAGCAGTTCTTC. Translation: CASETSGTNEQFF.